This TCR beta chain is drawn from a study of blood T cell repertoires in COVID-19. Overall study context: Samples taken during acute and convalescent COVID-19 were collected in the United States, Italy and Spain. Sources were T cells, B-cell-depleted T cells, or PBMCs; the material itself was cDNA or gDNA.

In the authors' methods: Estimation of nucleated cell counts relied on the amplification of reference gene primers. Repertoires were generated with immunoSEQ multiplex PCR, while TCRdb's copy carries only in-frame clones and drops some. From that table come the V and J calls and clone size; the DNA was used to work out D and trimming. The sample records under 250,000 clones, more than 65% being singletons. This TCR was recovered from a woman aged 60-75 years with acute or convalescent COVID-19. Material: peripheral blood.

CDR3: CASSIEGGQPQHF. DNA for the CDR3: TGTGCCAGTAGTATAGAGGGAGGACAGCCCCAGCATTTT. The chain has TRBV19 and TRBJ1-5; D unresolved. Germline V gene lookup returns CDR1 LNHDA and CDR2 SQIVND (reference sequence). Deletions cut 0 bases from V and 7 bases from J, with 7 bases between. The CDR3 covers 13 residues.